These 5 T cell receptor beta chains share one sample of origin, sequenced in a study of T cells in localized non-small cell lung cancer. Data came from immunoSEQ multiplex PCR; TCRdb stores just in-frame clones and leaves some out. The sample lists over 65,000 clones; roughly 83% were seen once. The source material was peripheral blood, sampled before any cancer treatment. The receptor set was obtained from a female donor aged 60 or older with stage I lung adenocarcinoma.

The chain employs TRBV5-1 and TRBJ1-5; D not resolved. The ends were cut back, 0 bases at V and 0 bases at J, with 7 bases in the middle. This CDR3 has 15 amino acids. CDR1 is SGHRS and CDR2 is YFSETQ in the germline V gene. In DNA form, the CDR3 reads TGCGCCAGCAGCTTGGACAGCAATAGCAATCAGCCCCAGCATTTT. Amino acid sequence: CASSLDSNSNQPQHF.

The CDR3 reads CASSFHPSPDTQYF. For the CDR3, the DNA is TGTGCCAGCAGCTTCCACCCCTCCCCAGATACGCAGTATTTT. The V and J genes are TRBV7-2 and TRBJ2-3; unclear D gene. Germline CDR1 SGHTA, CDR2 FQGNSA. CDR3 length equals 14 residues. V gave up 3 bases and J gave up 4 bases, with 11 bases separating them. Full variable domain (rest looked up from reference TRBV7-2 and TRBJ2-3): GAGVSQSPSNKVTEKGKDVELRCDPISGHTALYWYRQSLGQGLEFLIYFQGNSAPDKSGLPSDRFSAERTGGSVSTLTIQRTQQEDSAVYLCASSFHPSPDTQYFGPGTRLTVL.

V and J are TRBV9 and TRBJ2-5, with 13 bases that match TRBD2. Trimming at V came to 2 bases and at J to 2 bases, leaving 3 bases not matched to a gene. The CDR3 runs 16 residues. CDR1 is SGDLS and CDR2 is YYNGEE in the germline V gene. DNA for the CDR3: TGTGCCAGCAGCGTTGGGACTAGCGGGGCGCAAGAGACCCAGTACTTC. Translation: CASSVGTSGAQETQYF.

CDR3 sequence: CASGPTGGYYEQYF. The CDR3 coding sequence is TGTGCCAGTGGCCCGACAGGGGGATACTACGAGCAGTACTTC. This sequence joins TRBV19 and TRBJ2-7; the match to TRBD1 covers 9 bases. With V trimmed by 8 bases and J by 3 bases, 8 bases remained unmatched. Germline assignment: CDR1 LNHDA and CDR2 SQIVND (reference sequence). There are 14 residues in the CDR3.

The rearrangement uses TRBV25-1 and TRBJ1-4; D is unclear. The V gene lost 3 bases and the J gene lost 2 bases, with 10 bases spanning the gap. This CDR3 contains 15 residues. Germline CDR1 is MGHDK and CDR2 is SYGVNS. In DNA, the CDR3 is TGTGCCAGCAGTGAGTTTAGGGCCACTAATGAAAAACTGTTTTTT. Translated: CASSEFRATNEKLFF.